The clone carrying this T cell receptor beta chain was counted once. The data originate from a study of OX40 agonist ivuxolimab in advanced cancers. The CDR3 has 15 residues. The V end lost 6 bases, the J end lost 0 bases, and 12 bases lay between the germline ends. Germline V gene lookup returns CDR1 LNHDA and CDR2 SQIVND (reference sequence). Only in-frame clones appear in the TCRdb table, and some are missing; sequencing was by immunoSEQ multiplex PCR. The sample holds about 64,000 clones; approximately 79% are singletons and the top ten take approximately 2%. This sample comprised CD4+ or CD8+ T cells sorted from blood, obtained in a trial of the OX40 agonist ivuxolimab. The source of this sequence is an adult with an advanced solid tumor such as melanoma, head and neck, liver or kidney cancer. This chain joins TRBV19 and TRBJ1-5; D is ambiguous. In DNA, the CDR3 is TGTGCCAGTAGCAAAGAAATTAATAGCAATCAGCCCCAGCATTTT. Protein product: CASSKEINSNQPQHF.